Listed here is a single TCR beta chain. Its matching antigen is unknown. The sample originates from a study of T-cell memory formation after mild COVID-19. Overall study context: Clustering of TCRs was largely donor specific.

Germline V gene lookup returns CDR1 MNHEY and CDR2 SVGEGT. This CDR3 contains 15 residues. The V segment lost 6 bases and the J segment 3 bases; nucleotides outside the gene matches: 5. Overall study findings and caveats: Contracting clones from day 15 to 85 showed balanced CD4/CD8; later expanders favored CD4+. Contracting CD4+ clones were located mainly in CM and EM, and CD8+ clones in EMRA.

TCRdb processed the 5' RACE reads anew with MiXCR; each CDR3 protein has one entry. The sample lists 450,000 or so distinct CDR3 sequences; roughly 20% were seen once. This chain uses TRBV6-2 or TRBV6-3 with TRBJ2-7, with TRBD2 matching 13 bases. The sequence derives from an adult woman who had mild COVID-19 (a few samples of this study predate the infection). Cell type and time point are not known. The sequencing sample was made of PBMCs or a T cell subset sorted from them (not recorded which). The CDR3 spells CASSKGTSGIYEQYF. The CDR3 DNA is TGTGCCAGCAGCAAGGGGACTAGCGGGATCTACGAGCAGTACTTC.